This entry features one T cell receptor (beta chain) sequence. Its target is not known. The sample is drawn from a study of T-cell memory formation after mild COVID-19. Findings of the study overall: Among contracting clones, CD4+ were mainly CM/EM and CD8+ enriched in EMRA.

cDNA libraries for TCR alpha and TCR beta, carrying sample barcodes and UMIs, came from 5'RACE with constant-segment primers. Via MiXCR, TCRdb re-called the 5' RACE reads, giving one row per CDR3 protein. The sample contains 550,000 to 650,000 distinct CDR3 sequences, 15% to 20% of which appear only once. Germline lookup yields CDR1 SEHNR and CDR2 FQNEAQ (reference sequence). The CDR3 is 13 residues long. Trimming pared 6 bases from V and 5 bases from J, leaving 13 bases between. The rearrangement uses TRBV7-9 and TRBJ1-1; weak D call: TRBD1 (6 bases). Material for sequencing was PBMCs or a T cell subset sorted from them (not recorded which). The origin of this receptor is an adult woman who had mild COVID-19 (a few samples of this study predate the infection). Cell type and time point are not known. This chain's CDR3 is CASRSQGSTEAFF. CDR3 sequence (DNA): TGTGCCAGCAGGTCACAGGGATCGACTGAAGCTTTCTTT.